The entry below gives a single T cell receptor (beta chain) sequence along with its context. Its antigen remains unidentified. Base-call qualities are not available, and no considerably larger clone is one nucleotide away. The immunoSEQ hsTCRB v3.0 assay was used at survey level resolution for TRB variable region sequencing. TRB sequencing targeted a depth of 40,000-50,000 T-cell genomes per sample. TRB libraries were pooled and sequenced on an Illumina MiSeq using a v3 150-cycle kit. Concerning the study's data processing: Repertoire analysis was performed in R inside a reproducible Nextflow workflow that covered QC, data transformation and analysis. LymphoSeq2, an R package for AIRR-Seq data exploration, was used to implement custom analyses. After excluding a few samples that yielded fewer than 5000 total TRB sequences, around 190 HIV repertoires remained for analysis. Among the roughly 200 retained HIV repertoires, 55 to 60 were collected before ART initiation and approximately 130 after ART initiation. Each repertoire was downsampled to 5000 TRB nucleotide sequences, and summary statistics were averaged across 100 downsampling iterations. The analysis kept only TRB sequences whose CDR3 regions were at least seven amino acids long. Diversity was assessed using a clonality score derived from Shannon entropy and using the Gini coefficient. In repertoire networks, the top 5000 CDR3 amino acid sequences were linked whenever an edit distance of one separated two sequences. Antigen specificity groups and MHC restriction were predicted for TRB CDR3 amino acid sequences with GLIPH2. To flag known CMV, EBV, HIV or tissue antigen associations, CDR3 amino acid sequences were matched against VDJdb and McPAS-TCR. Pre-ART, post-ART and control groups were compared with Wilcoxon signed-rank tests and Holm-Bonferroni correction. The immuneACCESS repertoire file appears here via TCRdb, limited to in-frame rearrangements. These files lack a portion of the clones; in checked studies, under half of the deficit traces to unresolved V genes, and the cause of the others is not known. D and trimming were read from the DNA, whereas the V and J calls and clone size are those reported in that table. Within this sample are 33,000 or so clones, with 82% of them counted one time only. Around 13% of the sample is held by the ten biggest clonotypes.

This entry is derived from a study of long-term antiretroviral therapy in people with HIV (dated by TCRdb to between 2021 and 2024). With regard to the full study: The earliest samples were collected about a decade before the 2015 WHO recommendation for immediate ART, when ART was typically delayed until CD4 counts fell. This retrospective serial study examined whether starting ART and sustained HIV suppression were associated with changes in the composition and diversity of the TRB repertoire in peripheral blood. The cohort contributed about 200 cryopreserved PBMC samples from around 30 adults with confirmed HIV infection, collected serially over a mean of approximately six years (range 1-12). About 35% of the 30 participants with HIV were female. Test extractions of a monoclonal T-cell line alongside 30 to 35 polyclonal samples showed no cross-contamination during QIAcube processing.

To be included, a participant needed at least one PBMC sample from before ART initiation plus at least two post-ART samples. Every participant with HIV received treatment in the United States of America. Before DNA extraction, cryopreserved samples of about 0.9-10 million PBMC were thawed and then washed. At the time of the earliest PBMC sample, participants with HIV were aged between roughly 23 and 60 years. Per participant, PBMC samples came from 1-4 timepoints prior to ART initiation and 2-8 timepoints following ART initiation, for a median of 7 samples. Serial HIV viral load, CD4+ T-cell count, ART history and demographic data were obtained for every participant. A Qiagen kit on a QIAcube was used to extract genomic DNA from unsorted PBMC, with samples processed in batches of 12. General findings and caveats noted by the study authors: The samples span the years 2004 to 2017, and the ART regimens used at that time may not be as effective as current regimens. Because pre-ART samples had limited cell numbers, unsorted PBMC were profiled rather than sorted CD4+ and CD8+ T cells. Inferences about post-ART repertoire changes were limited because no data were available on ART adherence, viral resistance or therapy changes. Starting ART was linked to a significant rise in TRB diversity, yet even with long-term ART the diversity remained significantly lower than in transplant donor controls. The repertoire was dominated across all time points by expanded TRB clones identified before ART initiation, although this dominance was seen to fluctuate and to decrease in many PLHIV after ART. Narrower CDR3 length ranges were observed in HIV repertoires than in controls, and an antigen-experienced repertoire with only a slight naive shift after ART was suggested by the network structure. Owing to limited PBMC availability, only the TCR beta chain was sequenced, without alpha chain pairing.

The sample in question was unsorted PBMCs, obtained 0.3 years after starting antiretroviral therapy. The TCR originated in a man between 18 and 35 years old with HIV.

The sequenced DNA: TGTGCCAGCTCTCCGACAGGGGACACTGAAGCTTTCTTT. This sequence encodes CASSPTGDTEAFF. The chain employs TRBV18 and TRBJ1-1, with TRBD1 matching 8 junction bases. Germline trimming amounts to 6 bases on V and 3 bases on J, with 3 as the count of junction bases outside the gene matches. From the germline V gene, CDR1 is KGHSH and CDR2 is LQKENI. The CDR3 covers 13 residues, taking in both the cysteine and the phenylalanine. Kept here is only the CDR3 DNA, which spans 39 bases and is read in frame from base 1.